These 20 T cell receptor beta chains were all obtained from the same sample, sequenced in a study of persistence of HIV-infected CD4 T cells. This was the immunoSEQ version 4 assay in survey mode. The repertoire was sequenced with immunoSEQ multiplex PCR; TCRdb's copy has only in-frame clones and lacks some. This table has 35,000 to 50,000 clones, 70% to 90% appearing once. Nonspecific anti-CD3/anti-CD28 bead stimulation represents the broad CD4+ T cell repertoire. Sorting selected CD4+ T cells upregulating both CD40 ligand and CD69. Antigen specificity for these receptors is unknown. The material was CD4+ T cells sorted from PBMCs after approximately 20-hour stimulation, obtained from a patient who received antiretroviral therapy. These receptors came from an adult man with HIV who was CMV-seropositive.

The sample holds one count of this clone. The chain carries TRBV12-5 and TRBJ1-1, with TRBD1 as a possible D gene (6 bases). V gave up 5 bases and J gave up 4 bases, with 11 bases separating them. The CDR3 is made up of 13 amino acids. Germline V CDR1 and CDR2: LGHNT, FRNRAP. In DNA, the CDR3 is TGTGCTAGTGGTGTCACAGGGATCACTGAAGCTTTCTTT. This gives the protein CASGVTGITEAFF. The variable domain in full, completed from reference TRBV12-5 and TRBJ1-1, reads DARVTQTPRHKVTEMGQEVTMRCQPILGHNTVFWYRQTMMQGLELLAYFRNRAPLDDSGMPKDRFSAEMPDATLATLKIQPSEPRDSAVYFCASGVTGITEAFFGQGTRLTVV.

The table lists this clone with a count of one. The gene calls are TRBV5-8 and TRBJ2-1; TRBD2 matches at 14 bases. Per germline, CDR1 SGHTS and CDR2 YDEGEE. Trimming took 2 bases from V and 5 from J; bases not matched to a gene: 6. The CDR3 runs 17 residues. The CDR3 DNA is TGTGCCAGCAGCTTAAGTGGACTAGCGGGGGGTAACAATGAGCAGTTCTTC. It specifies CASSLSGLAGGNNEQFF.

The gene calls are TRBV5-5 and TRBJ2-3; TRBD2 matches 9 bases. The CDR3 is 17 residues long. The germline V gene has CDR1 SGHKS and CDR2 YYEKEE (reference sequence). V was clipped by 4 bases and J by 5 bases; unmatched bases: 14. This CDR3 reads CASSETFGTSSRDTQYF. In nucleotides, the CDR3 is TGTGCCAGCAGCGAGACATTTGGGACTAGCTCGCGAGATACGCAGTATTTT.

This clone was seen a single time. The rearrangement uses TRBV29-1 and TRBJ1-1, with 8 bases matching TRBD1. There are 12 residues in the CDR3. Germline V CDR1 and CDR2: SQVTM, ANQGSEA. J lost 1 base, V lost 7 bases, and 2 bases had no gene match. CDR3 residues: CSGGQGNTEAFF. In nucleotides, the CDR3 is TGCAGCGGTGGACAGGGGAACACTGAAGCTTTCTTT.

This clone was observed a few times. V and J are TRBV28 and TRBJ1-1; D is uncertain. Germline assignment: CDR1 MDHEN and CDR2 SYDVKM. The CDR3 has 13 residues. Trimming pared 1 base from V and 1 base from J, leaving 4 bases between. The CDR3 DNA reads as TGTGCCAGCAGTTTATCCGGGAACACTGAAGCTTTCTTT. This codes for CASSLSGNTEAFF.

This clone was observed a single time. The chain couples TRBV5-1 to TRBJ1-2; 7 bases are a match to TRBD1. The length of the CDR3 is 14 residues. The germline CDR1 and CDR2 sequences are SGHRS and YFSETQ. Unmatched junction bases numbered 5, after V lost 0 bases and J lost 6 bases. The CDR3 coding sequence is TGCGCCAGCAGCTTGGGGGAGGGGGCGAATGGCTACACCTTC. It yields the protein CASSLGEGANGYTF.

The chain uses TRBV19 and TRBJ1-2; D remains ambiguous. With 7 bases removed from V and 8 bases from J, the gap between germline ends came to 5 bases. This CDR3 has 9 residues. In germline, CDR1 is LNHDA, CDR2 SQIVND (reference sequence). In DNA, the CDR3 is TGTGCCAGTATAGTGGGCTACACCTTC. It encodes CASIVGYTF. Variable domain in full (rest from reference TRBV19 and TRBJ1-2): DGGITQSPKYLFRKEGQNVTLSCEQNLNHDAMYWYRQDPGQGLRLIYYSQIVNDFQKGDIAEGYSVSREKKESFPLTVTSAQKNPTAFYLCASIVGYTFGSGTRLTVV.

In its sample, this clone was seen once. This chain links TRBV11-2 with TRBJ2-7; tentatively, D is TRBD1 or TRBD2 (5 bases each). V gave up 3 bases and J gave up 7 bases, with 22 bases separating them. The germline V gene has CDR1 SGHAT and CDR2 FQNNGV. The CDR3 is made up of 16 amino acids. This CDR3 reads CASSFLGSGLIPEQYF. The DNA of the CDR3 is TGTGCCAGCAGCTTCTTGGGGTCGGGGCTAATTCCGGAGCAGTACTTC.

The chain has TRBV3-1 (or the pseudogene TRBV3-2) and TRBJ1-3; D not certain. V gave up 1 base and J gave up 6 bases, with 4 bases separating them. The CDR3 is 12 amino acids. The germline V gene encodes CDR1 LGHDT and CDR2 YNNKEL (reference sequence). The CDR3 nucleotides read TGTGCCAGCAGCCAAGGAGTAAACACCATATATTTT. Its protein is CASSQGVNTIYF.

The chain uses TRBV6-4 and TRBJ2-3; TRBD2 agrees at 7 bases. Looked up from germline, CDR1 is MRHNA and CDR2 is SNTAGT. With V trimmed by 4 bases and J by 5 bases, 3 bases remained unmatched. This CDR3 has 13 residues. As DNA, the CDR3 is TGTGCCAGCAGTGTGACTAGCCAAGATACGCAGTATTTT. Its translation is CASSVTSQDTQYF.

V gene TRBV4-1 combines with J gene TRBJ2-1, with 9 nucleotides matching TRBD1. Germline V gene lookup returns CDR1 MGHRA and CDR2 YSYEKL. This CDR3 spans 14 amino acids. The ends lost 8 bases at V and 8 bases at J; junction bases unmatched: 10. Here the CDR3 reads CASCLDRGDYEQFF. CDR3 coding DNA: TGCGCCAGCTGTCTGGACAGGGGAGATTATGAGCAGTTCTTC.

The rearrangement links TRBV6-2 or TRBV6-3 to TRBJ1-3; D unresolved. CDR1 is MNHEY, CDR2 SVGEGT, per germline. CDR3 length: 16 amino acids. Trimming removed 0 bases at V and 0 bases at J, with 9 bases between. The CDR3 loop is CASSYSSSLSGNTIYF. For the CDR3, the DNA is TGTGCCAGCAGTTACTCGAGCAGTCTCTCTGGAAACACCATATATTTT.

The rearrangement joins TRBV6-1 to TRBJ2-7; tentatively, D is TRBD1 (6 bases). The CDR3 runs 13 residues. V was clipped by 3 bases and J by 4 bases, with 10 bases between them. Germline V gene data show CDR1 as MNHNS and CDR2 as SASEGT. The CDR3 spells CASSDRGKYEQYF. CDR3 nucleotides: TGTGCCAGCAGTGACAGGGGAAAGTACGAGCAGTACTTC.

The chain uses TRBV23-1 and TRBJ2-6; possibly TRBD2 for D (5 bases). TRBV23-1 is treated as an ORF (open reading frame) with a function not yet certain. The CDR3 contains 17 residues. Between the trimmed V and J ends, which lost 0 bases and 4 bases, there was a span of 13 bases. CDR3 sequence: CASSQSNGGLGANVLTF. The DNA for the CDR3 is TGCGCCAGCAGTCAATCTAACGGTGGACTGGGGGCCAACGTCCTGACTTTC.

This clone was picked up a small number of times. This chain connects TRBV7-2 to TRBJ1-5, with D perhaps matching TRBD1 (5 bases). Trimming stripped 1 base from V and 7 bases from J, with 11 bases between. The CDR3 runs 14 residues. Looked up from germline, CDR1 is SGHTA and CDR2 is FQGNSA. The CDR3 sequence: CASSLVFGGQPQHF. In nucleotides, the CDR3 is TGTGCCAGCAGCTTAGTATTTGGGGGACAGCCCCAGCATTTT.

The chain is built from TRBV19 and TRBJ1-5; TRBD1 matches 8 bases. The trim removed 3 bases at V and 4 bases at J, leaving 8 bases unmatched. The CDR3 loop spans 16 amino acids. Germline assignment: CDR1 LNHDA and CDR2 SQIVND (reference sequence). The CDR3, as DNA: TGTGCCAGTAGTATGGGGGGACAGGTCGGGAATCAGCCCCAGCATTTT. This translates into CASSMGGQVGNQPQHF.

This clone showed up just once. The chain combines TRBV2 with TRBJ2-7; 7 bases match TRBD1. Unmatched junction bases numbered 6, after V lost 7 bases and J lost 0 bases. The length of the CDR3 is 14 residues. Germline V lookup: CDR1 SNHLY, CDR2 FYNNEI. The CDR3 loop reads CASKGNRGSYEQYF. The CDR3, as DNA: TGTGCCAGCAAGGGAAACAGGGGCTCCTACGAGCAGTACTTC.

This sequence joins TRBV27 and TRBJ2-3; D remains ambiguous. The CDR3 has 13 residues. The V gene lost 7 bases and the J gene lost 4 bases, with 12 bases spanning the gap. Germline V gene lookup returns CDR1 MNHEY and CDR2 SMNVEV (reference sequence). The DNA for the CDR3 is TGTGCCAGCACTCCCCGGGTGTCAGATACGCAGTATTTT. It codes for CASTPRVSDTQYF.

The V gene is TRBV6-5, the J gene TRBJ1-2; D gene uncertain. Germline CDR1 is MNHEY and CDR2 is SVGAGI. The length of the CDR3 is 13 residues. Trimming left V 6 bases short and J 7 bases short, with 15 bases between. In DNA form, the CDR3 reads TGTGCCAGCAGCCCCGGACTCGTGCGTGGCTACACCTTC. Translation gives CASSPGLVRGYTF.

V and J are TRBV3-1 (or the pseudogene TRBV3-2) and TRBJ1-1, with a possible D match to TRBD1 (5 bases). The ends were cut back, 4 bases at V and 1 base at J, with 7 bases in the middle. The CDR3 extends over 13 amino acids. Germline V gene data show CDR1 as LGHDT and CDR2 as YNNKEL (reference sequence). The CDR3 DNA reads as TGTGCCAGCAGCCGGGGGGGGAACACTGAAGCTTTCTTT. Translated: CASSRGGNTEAFF.